This T cell receptor (beta chain) was retrieved from a study of metastatic and nonmetastatic thyroid tumors. The wider study: The authors compared repertoires across blood and tumor or nodule tissue from malignant and benign thyroid patients. Whole-study results and caveats: TCR beta diversity was reportedly significantly higher in malignant thyroid tumors than benign nodules, in blood and tumor.

Patients underwent thyroid surgery, and none had received any treatment before it. Original analysis: For papillary thyroid cancer, a distant-metastasis classifier was constructed from CDR3 differences observed across clinicopathological groups. TCRdb reprocessed the PCR reads using MiXCR. The V and J calls come from TCRdb's annotation, not from the publication. This sample has 13,000 to 15,000 clones; 3.6% occur once, and the top ten carry roughly 26%. The CDR3 loop spans 17 amino acids. Germline V CDR1 and CDR2: SGHAT, FQNNGV. Trimming at V came to 1 base and at J to 8 bases, leaving 5 bases not matched to a gene. This clone was seen a handful of times. Its antigen is unidentified.

Sequences were obtained from tumor tissue. This TCR was recovered from a female donor with papillary thyroid cancer or a benign thyroid nodule (not recorded which). Some clones in this sample may be carry-over from other donors' samples. This chain connects TRBV11-2 to TRBJ2-2; 15 nucleotides agree with TRBD2. The CDR3 DNA sequence: TGTGCCAGCAGCTTAGCCCGGACTAGCGGGAGGGGTGGGGAGCTGTTTTTT. This codes for CASSLARTSGRGGELFF.